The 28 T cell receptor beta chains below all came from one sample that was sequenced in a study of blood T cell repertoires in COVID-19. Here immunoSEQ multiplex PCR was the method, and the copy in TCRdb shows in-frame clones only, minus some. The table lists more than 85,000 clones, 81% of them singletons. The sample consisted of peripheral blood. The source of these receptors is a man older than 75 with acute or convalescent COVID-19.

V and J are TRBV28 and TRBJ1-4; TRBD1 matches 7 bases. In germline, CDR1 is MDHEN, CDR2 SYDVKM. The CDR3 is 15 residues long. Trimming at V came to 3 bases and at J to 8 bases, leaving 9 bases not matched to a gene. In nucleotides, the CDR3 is TGTGCCAGCAGTTTCCGGGGACAGTGGCAGGAAAAACTGTTTTTT. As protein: CASSFRGQWQEKLFF.

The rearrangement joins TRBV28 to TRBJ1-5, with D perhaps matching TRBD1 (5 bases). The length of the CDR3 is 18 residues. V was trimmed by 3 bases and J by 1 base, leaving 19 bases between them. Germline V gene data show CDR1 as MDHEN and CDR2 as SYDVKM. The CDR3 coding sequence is TGTGCCAGCAGTTTTTTTTCTCGAGGGCGGGGGAGCAATCAGCCCCAGCATTTT. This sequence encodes CASSFFSRGRGSNQPQHF.

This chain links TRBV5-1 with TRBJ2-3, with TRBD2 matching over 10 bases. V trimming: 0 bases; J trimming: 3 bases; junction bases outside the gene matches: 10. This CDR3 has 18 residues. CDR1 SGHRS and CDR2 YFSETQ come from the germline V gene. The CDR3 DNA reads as TGCGCCAGCAGCTTGGTTCCTAGCGGGAGTGGAGTAACAGATACGCAGTATTTT. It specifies CASSLVPSGSGVTDTQYF.

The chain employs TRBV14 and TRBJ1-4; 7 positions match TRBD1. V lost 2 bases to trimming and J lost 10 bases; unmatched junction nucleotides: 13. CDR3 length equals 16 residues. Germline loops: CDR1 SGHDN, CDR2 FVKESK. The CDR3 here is CASSQNRDRAGGKLFF. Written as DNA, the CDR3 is TGTGCCAGCAGCCAAAACCGGGACCGCGCAGGGGGAAAACTGTTTTTT.

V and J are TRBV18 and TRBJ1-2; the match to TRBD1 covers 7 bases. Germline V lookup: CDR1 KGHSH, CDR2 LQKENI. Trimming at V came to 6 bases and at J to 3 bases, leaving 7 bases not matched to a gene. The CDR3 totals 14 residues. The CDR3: CASSPAGGDYGYTF. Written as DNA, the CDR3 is TGTGCCAGCTCCCCGGCAGGGGGTGACTATGGCTACACCTTC.

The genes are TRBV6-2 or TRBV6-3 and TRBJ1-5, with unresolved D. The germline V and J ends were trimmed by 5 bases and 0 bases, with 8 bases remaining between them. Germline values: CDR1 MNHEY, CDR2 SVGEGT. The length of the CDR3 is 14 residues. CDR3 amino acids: CASSRVDSNQPQHF. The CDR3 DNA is TGTGCCAGCAGTCGCGTTGATAGCAATCAGCCCCAGCATTTT.

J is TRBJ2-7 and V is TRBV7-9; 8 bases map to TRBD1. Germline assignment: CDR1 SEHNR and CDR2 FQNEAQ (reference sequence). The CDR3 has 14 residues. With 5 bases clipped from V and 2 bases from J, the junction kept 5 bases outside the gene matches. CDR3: CASSQETGAYEQYF. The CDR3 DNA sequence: TGTGCCAGCAGCCAGGAGACAGGGGCCTACGAGCAGTACTTC.

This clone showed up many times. This CDR3 reads CASSLGPSTEAFF. CDR3 nucleotide sequence: TGTGCCAGCAGTTTAGGGCCAAGCACTGAAGCTTTCTTT. The chain links TRBV12-3 or TRBV12-4 to TRBJ1-1; D gene ambiguous. Between the trimmed V and J ends, which lost 1 base and 4 bases, there was a span of 7 bases. This CDR3 is 13 amino acids long.

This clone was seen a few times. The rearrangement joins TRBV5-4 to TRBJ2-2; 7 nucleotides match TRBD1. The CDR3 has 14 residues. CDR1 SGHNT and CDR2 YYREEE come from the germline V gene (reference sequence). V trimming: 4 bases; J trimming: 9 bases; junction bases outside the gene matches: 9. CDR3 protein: CASSPDRETRELFF. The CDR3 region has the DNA TGTGCCAGCAGCCCCGACAGGGAAACTAGGGAGCTGTTTTTT.

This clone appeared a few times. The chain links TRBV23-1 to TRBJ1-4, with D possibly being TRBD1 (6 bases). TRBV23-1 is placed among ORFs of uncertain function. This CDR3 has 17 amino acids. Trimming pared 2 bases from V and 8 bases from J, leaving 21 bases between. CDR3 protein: CASSQHEQGGEKEKLFF. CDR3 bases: TGCGCCAGCAGTCAACACGAACAGGGAGGGGAAAAGGAAAAACTGTTTTTT.

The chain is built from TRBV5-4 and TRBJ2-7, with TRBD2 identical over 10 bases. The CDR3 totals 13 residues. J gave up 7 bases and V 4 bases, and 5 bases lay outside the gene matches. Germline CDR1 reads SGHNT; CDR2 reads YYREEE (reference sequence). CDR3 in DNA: TGTGCCAGCAGCATAGCGGGAGGAGGGGAGCAGTACTTC. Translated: CASSIAGGGEQYF.

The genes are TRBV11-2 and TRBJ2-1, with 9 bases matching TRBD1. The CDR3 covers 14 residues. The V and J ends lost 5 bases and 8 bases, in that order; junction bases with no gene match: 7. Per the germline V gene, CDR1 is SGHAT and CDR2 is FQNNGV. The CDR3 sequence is CASSQDRGYDEQFF. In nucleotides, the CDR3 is TGTGCCAGCAGCCAGGACAGGGGATATGATGAGCAGTTCTTC.

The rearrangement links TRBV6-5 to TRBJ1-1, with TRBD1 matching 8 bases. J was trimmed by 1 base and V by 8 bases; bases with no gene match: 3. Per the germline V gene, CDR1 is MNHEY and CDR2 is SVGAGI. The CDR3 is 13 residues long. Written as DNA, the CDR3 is TGTGCCAGCCAGGGGGCGCCGAACACTGAAGCTTTCTTT. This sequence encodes CASQGAPNTEAFF.

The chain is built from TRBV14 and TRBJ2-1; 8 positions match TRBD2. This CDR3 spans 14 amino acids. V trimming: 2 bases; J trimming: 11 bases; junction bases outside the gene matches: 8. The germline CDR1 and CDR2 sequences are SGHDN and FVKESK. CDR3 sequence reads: CASSQSISSGQQFF. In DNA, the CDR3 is TGTGCCAGCAGCCAAAGTATTTCTAGCGGGCAGCAGTTCTTC.

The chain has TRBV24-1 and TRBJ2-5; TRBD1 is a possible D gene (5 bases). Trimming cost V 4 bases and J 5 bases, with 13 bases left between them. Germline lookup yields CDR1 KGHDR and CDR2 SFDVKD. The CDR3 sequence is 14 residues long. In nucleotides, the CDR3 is TGTGCCACCAGTGACCCCGCCAAGGGGGAGACCCAGTACTTC. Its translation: CATSDPAKGETQYF.

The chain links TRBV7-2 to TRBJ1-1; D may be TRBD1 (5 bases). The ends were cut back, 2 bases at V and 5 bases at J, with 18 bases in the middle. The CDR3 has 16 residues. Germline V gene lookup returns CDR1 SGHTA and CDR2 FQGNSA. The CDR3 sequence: CASSLFKISQGTEAFF. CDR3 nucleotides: TGTGCCAGCAGCTTATTTAAGATCTCCCAGGGAACTGAAGCTTTCTTT.

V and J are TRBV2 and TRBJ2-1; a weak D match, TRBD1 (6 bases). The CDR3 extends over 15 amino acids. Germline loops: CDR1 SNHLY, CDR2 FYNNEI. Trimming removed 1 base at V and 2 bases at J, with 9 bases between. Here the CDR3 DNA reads TGTGCCAGCAGTGAAGGACAGGAAGCCTACAATGAGCAGTTCTTC. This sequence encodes CASSEGQEAYNEQFF.

The CDR3 sequence is CASSPLLYQREGGTGELFF. In DNA form, the CDR3 reads TGTGCCAGCAGCCCCCTTCTTTACCAGCGGGAGGGCGGCACCGGGGAGCTGTTTTTT. V gene TRBV7-3 combines with J gene TRBJ2-2, with 10 bases fitting TRBD2. This CDR3 has 19 amino acids. Germline V CDR1 and CDR2: SGHTA, FQGTGA. The ends lost 5 bases at V and 4 bases at J; junction bases unmatched: 16.

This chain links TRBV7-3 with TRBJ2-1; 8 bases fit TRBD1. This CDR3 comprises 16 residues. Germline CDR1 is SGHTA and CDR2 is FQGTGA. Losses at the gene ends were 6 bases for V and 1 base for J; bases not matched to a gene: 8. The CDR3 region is CASSPTGTGSYNEQFF. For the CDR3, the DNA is TGTGCCAGCAGTCCCACCGGGACAGGATCCTACAATGAGCAGTTCTTC. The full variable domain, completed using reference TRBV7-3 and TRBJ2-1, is GAGVSQTPSNKVTEKGKYVELRCDPISGHTALYWYRQSLGQGPEFLIYFQGTGAADDSGLPNDRFFAVRPEGSVSTLKIQRTERGDSAVYLCASSPTGTGSYNEQFFGPGTRLTVL.

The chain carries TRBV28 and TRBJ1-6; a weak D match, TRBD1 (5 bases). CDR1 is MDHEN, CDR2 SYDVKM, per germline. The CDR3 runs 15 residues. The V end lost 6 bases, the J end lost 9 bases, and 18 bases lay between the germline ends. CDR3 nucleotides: TGTGCCAGCAGCTTCGCGGCACCCGGGGGTTCACCCCTCCACTTT. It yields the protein CASSFAAPGGSPLHF.

The CDR3 bases are TGTGCCACCAGCAGAGAGGTGGGAGGACACGCAGGCCAAAATTCACCCCTCCACTTT. It is translated as CATSREVGGHAGQNSPLHF. The genes are TRBV15 and TRBJ1-6, with TRBD1 as a possible D gene (5 bases). This CDR3 is built from 19 residues. Germline CDR1 reads LNHNV; CDR2 reads YYDKDF (reference sequence). V dropped 0 bases and J dropped 7 bases, with 22 bases sitting between them.

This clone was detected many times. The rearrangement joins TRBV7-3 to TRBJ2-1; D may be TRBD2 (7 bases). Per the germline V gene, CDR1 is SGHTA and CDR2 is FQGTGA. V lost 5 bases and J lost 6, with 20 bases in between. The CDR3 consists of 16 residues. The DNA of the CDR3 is TGTGCCAGCAGCCCCAGGGGCGGGAGTAGGGGCAATGAGCAGTTCTTC. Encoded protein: CASSPRGGSRGNEQFF.

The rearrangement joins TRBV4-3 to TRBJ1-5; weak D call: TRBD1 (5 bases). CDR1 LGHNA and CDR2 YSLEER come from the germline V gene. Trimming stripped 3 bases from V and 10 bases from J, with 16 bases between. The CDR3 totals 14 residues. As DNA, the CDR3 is TGCGCCAGCAGCCAGGGGGGGTTTATGGATCCCCAGCATTTT. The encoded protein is CASSQGGFMDPQHF.

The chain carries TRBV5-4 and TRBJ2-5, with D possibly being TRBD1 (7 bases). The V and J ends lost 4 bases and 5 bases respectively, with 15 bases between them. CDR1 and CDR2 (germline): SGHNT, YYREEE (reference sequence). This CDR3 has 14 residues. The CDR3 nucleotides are TGTGCCAGCAGCCTAGACAGGGAGGTGGAGACCCAGTACTTC. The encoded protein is CASSLDREVETQYF.

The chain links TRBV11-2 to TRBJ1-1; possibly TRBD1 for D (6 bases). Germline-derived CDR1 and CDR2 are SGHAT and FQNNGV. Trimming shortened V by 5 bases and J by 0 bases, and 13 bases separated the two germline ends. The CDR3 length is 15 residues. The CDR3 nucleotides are TGTGCCAGCAGCCCACAGGGTTTAATGAACACTGAAGCTTTCTTT. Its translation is CASSPQGLMNTEAFF.

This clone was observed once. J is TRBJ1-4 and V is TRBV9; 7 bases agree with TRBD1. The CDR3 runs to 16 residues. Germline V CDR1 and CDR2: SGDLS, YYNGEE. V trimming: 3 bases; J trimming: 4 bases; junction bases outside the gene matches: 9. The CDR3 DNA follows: TGTGCCAGCAGCGCCGCTCCGACAGGGCGTAATGAAAAACTGTTTTTT. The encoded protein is CASSAAPTGRNEKLFF. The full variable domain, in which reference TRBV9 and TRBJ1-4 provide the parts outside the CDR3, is DSGVTQTPKHLITATGQRVTLRCSPRSGDLSVYWYQQSLDQGLQFLIQYYNGEERAKGNILERFSAQQFPDLHSELNLSSLELGDSALYFCASSAAPTGRNEKLFFGSGTQLSVL.

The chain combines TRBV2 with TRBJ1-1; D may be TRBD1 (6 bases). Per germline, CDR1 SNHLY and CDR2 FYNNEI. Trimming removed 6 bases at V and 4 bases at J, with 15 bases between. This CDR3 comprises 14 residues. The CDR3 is CASREITGSTEAFF. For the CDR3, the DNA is TGTGCCAGCAGAGAAATTACAGGGTCCACTGAAGCTTTCTTT.

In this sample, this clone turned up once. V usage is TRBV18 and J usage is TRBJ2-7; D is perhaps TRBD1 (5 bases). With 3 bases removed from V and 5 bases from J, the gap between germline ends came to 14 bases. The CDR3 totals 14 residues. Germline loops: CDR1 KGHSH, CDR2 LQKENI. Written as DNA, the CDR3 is TGTGCCAGCTCACCGAGTTATTGGGGCGACGAGCAGTACTTC. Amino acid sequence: CASSPSYWGDEQYF.